Shown below are 22 T cell receptor beta chains from a single sample sequenced in a study of control samples from healthy donors and cancer patients. Sequenced by immunoSEQ multiplex PCR; TCRdb stores in-frame clones only, minus some. The sample lists fewer than 90,000 clones, 70% to 90% occurring once. Sample: PBMCs. The origin of the receptors is a woman between 55 and 75 years old with head and neck cancer.

This clone was detected only a few times. This chain links TRBV19 with TRBJ2-2; the match to TRBD2 covers 10 bases. CDR1 is LNHDA, CDR2 SQIVND, per germline (reference sequence). The CDR3 is made up of 15 amino acids. V was clipped by 6 bases and J by 4 bases; unmatched bases: 5. This CDR3 reads CASRQLAGSTGELFF. As DNA, the CDR3 is TGTGCCAGTAGACAACTAGCGGGATCCACCGGGGAGCTGTTTTTT. The full variable domain, its missing parts supplied by reference TRBV19 and TRBJ2-2, is DGGITQSPKYLFRKEGQNVTLSCEQNLNHDAMYWYRQDPGQGLRLIYYSQIVNDFQKGDIAEGYSVSREKKESFPLTVTSAQKNPTAFYLCASRQLAGSTGELFFGEGSRLTVL.

This chain connects TRBV19 to TRBJ1-2; D call uncertain. Trimming pared 3 bases from V and 7 bases from J, leaving 9 bases between. The CDR3 runs 12 residues. The germline gives CDR1 LNHDA, CDR2 SQIVND (reference sequence). The CDR3 is CASSILGSGYTF. CDR3 DNA: TGTGCCAGTAGTATTTTAGGGAGTGGCTACACCTTC.

The chain is built from TRBV27 and TRBJ2-2; D is possibly TRBD1 or TRBD2 (5 bases each). The CDR3 sequence is 16 residues long. The germline V gene encodes CDR1 MNHEY and CDR2 SMNVEV (reference sequence). The V gene lost 7 bases and the J gene lost 2 bases, with 17 bases spanning the gap. CDR3 amino acids: CASKGEPRPNTGELFF. DNA for the CDR3: TGTGCCAGCAAAGGGGAGCCCCGACCTAACACCGGGGAGCTGTTTTTT.

This clone has a single count. The rearrangement links TRBV3-1 (or the pseudogene TRBV3-2) to TRBJ2-2, with D uncertain. CDR1 is LGHDT and CDR2 is YNNKEL in the germline V gene (reference sequence). This CDR3 is 15 amino acids long. Trimming took off 3 bases at V and 6 bases at J, with 14 bases between the two ends. The CDR3 nucleotides are TGTGCCAGCAGCCACGAAGGTAGTCTCGCCGGGGAGCTGTTTTTT. Translating it yields CASSHEGSLAGELFF.

The chain has TRBV19 and TRBJ2-2, with 13 nucleotides matching TRBD2. The CDR3 length is 18 residues. V shed 1 base and J 2 bases; nucleotides not matched to a gene: 4. Germline CDR1 and CDR2: LNHDA and SQIVND (reference sequence). CDR3 DNA: TGTGCCAGTAGTATAGGACGGACTAGCGGGGGAAACACCGGGGAGCTGTTTTTT. This translates into CASSIGRTSGGNTGELFF.

The chain employs TRBV29-1 and TRBJ2-7; 9 nucleotides line up with TRBD2. Per germline, CDR1 SQVTM and CDR2 ANQGSEA. V shed 8 bases and J 4 bases; nucleotides not matched to a gene: 9. The CDR3 is 13 amino acids. The DNA for the CDR3 is TGCAGCCCCTTGGAAGCGGGAGGTTACGAGCAGTACTTC. Protein sequence: CSPLEAGGYEQYF.

The chain uses TRBV18 and TRBJ2-6, with D uncertain. The germline V and J ends were trimmed by 2 bases and 3 bases, with 14 bases remaining between them. From germline, CDR1 is KGHSH and CDR2 LQKENI. The CDR3 is 17 residues long. In DNA form, the CDR3 reads TGTGCCAGCTCACCAGGTCCAGGCATGAGTGGGGCCAACGTCCTGACTTTC. This gives the protein CASSPGPGMSGANVLTF.

The J gene is TRBJ1-2, the V gene TRBV19; weak D call: TRBD1 (5 bases). The CDR3 consists of 12 residues. With 3 bases removed from V and 8 bases from J, the gap between germline ends came to 10 bases. Germline CDR1 LNHDA, CDR2 SQIVND (reference sequence). The CDR3 nucleotides are TGTGCCAGTAGTATTTTAGGGGACGGCTACACCTTC. It specifies CASSILGDGYTF. Filled out from reference TRBV19 and TRBJ1-2, the complete variable domain reads DGGITQSPKYLFRKEGQNVTLSCEQNLNHDAMYWYRQDPGQGLRLIYYSQIVNDFQKGDIAEGYSVSREKKESFPLTVTSAQKNPTAFYLCASSILGDGYTFGSGTRLTVV.

The rearrangement joins TRBV6-2 or TRBV6-3 to TRBJ1-2, with 9 bases matching TRBD1. V shed 6 bases and J 4 bases; nucleotides not matched to a gene: 6. The CDR3 spans 14 residues. CDR1 is MNHEY, CDR2 SVGEGT, per germline. The CDR3 DNA follows: TGTGCCAGCAGCGGACAGGGGACCTTCTATGGCTACACCTTC. Translating it yields CASSGQGTFYGYTF.

The CDR3 bases are TGTGCCAGCAGTTTATTTAGTGTCGGTTCGTACCAAGAGACCCAGTACTTC. Residues: CASSLFSVGSYQETQYF. The chain carries TRBV27 and TRBJ2-5; D unresolved. CDR1 and CDR2 (germline): MNHEY, SMNVEV (reference sequence). Trimming took off 1 base at V and 0 bases at J, with 15 bases between the two ends. The CDR3 runs to 17 residues.

The chain recombines TRBV7-2 with TRBJ2-1, with D possibly TRBD1 on 6 matching bases. This CDR3 has 17 residues. CDR1 is SGHTA, CDR2 FQGNSA, per germline. Trimming left V 2 bases short and J 3 bases short, with 17 bases between. The CDR3 DNA sequence: TGTGCCAGCAGCTTATGGCACCCTCAGGGGCACTACAATGAGCAGTTCTTC. Its protein product is CASSLWHPQGHYNEQFF. Filled out from reference TRBV7-2 and TRBJ2-1, the complete variable domain reads GAGVSQSPSNKVTEKGKDVELRCDPISGHTALYWYRQSLGQGLEFLIYFQGNSAPDKSGLPSDRFSAERTGGSVSTLTIQRTQQEDSAVYLCASSLWHPQGHYNEQFFGPGTRLTVL.

The V gene is TRBV19, the J gene TRBJ1-5; no clear D. The CDR3 sequence is 14 residues long. Trimming removed 4 bases from V and 3 bases from J, with 10 bases in between. Germline lookup yields CDR1 LNHDA and CDR2 SQIVND (reference sequence). As DNA, the CDR3 is TGTGCCAGTAGTACCCCGAGGGACAATCAGCCCCAGCATTTT. Encoded protein: CASSTPRDNQPQHF.

The chain links TRBV5-1 to TRBJ2-1, with unresolved D. Germline CDR1 SGHRS, CDR2 YFSETQ. The CDR3 extends over 14 amino acids. Trimming stripped 0 bases from V and 4 bases from J, with 8 bases between. The CDR3 is CASSLDSRYNEQFF. As DNA, the CDR3 is TGCGCCAGCAGCTTGGATAGCAGGTACAATGAGCAGTTCTTC.

The chain links TRBV9 to TRBJ2-2; 8 bases align to TRBD1. Per germline, CDR1 SGDLS and CDR2 YYNGEE. The CDR3 has 13 residues. With 0 bases clipped from V and 9 bases from J, the junction kept 1 base outside the gene matches. CDR3 sequence reads: CASSVGQGRELFF. CDR3 bases: TGTGCCAGCAGCGTAGGACAGGGGAGGGAGCTGTTTTTT.

V and J are TRBV7-3 and TRBJ2-5; TRBD2 matches 10 bases. The CDR3 spans 15 residues. V lost 6 bases to trimming and J lost 2 bases; unmatched junction nucleotides: 6. Looked up from germline, CDR1 is SGHTA and CDR2 is FQGTGA. CDR3 in amino acids: CASRFGLAEQETQYF. The DNA for the CDR3 is TGTGCCAGCAGATTCGGACTAGCGGAACAAGAGACCCAGTACTTC.

The V call is TRBV6-5, the J call TRBJ2-3; perhaps TRBD2 as D (6 bases). The CDR3 has 15 amino acids. Trimming took off 2 bases at V and 2 bases at J, with 11 bases between the two ends. The germline V gene has CDR1 MNHEY and CDR2 SVGAGI. This CDR3 reads CASSYRRVDTDTQYF. CDR3 nucleotide sequence: TGTGCCAGCAGTTACAGGAGGGTTGACACAGATACGCAGTATTTT.

The chain recombines TRBV6-5 with TRBJ2-2; the D gene is possibly TRBD2 (7 bases). This CDR3 has 15 residues. Germline lookup yields CDR1 MNHEY and CDR2 SVGAGI. V lost 1 base, J lost 5 bases, and 11 bases lay in between. The CDR3 bases are TGTGCCAGCAGTTACTTGCGGGGGCAAACCGGGGAGCTGTTTTTT. Protein sequence: CASSYLRGQTGELFF.

The chain links TRBV14 to TRBJ1-4; TRBD1 matches at 7 bases. The V gene end was trimmed by 1 base and the J gene end by 8 bases; junction bases not matched to a gene: 7. CDR1 and CDR2 from the germline V gene are SGHDN and FVKESK. CDR3 length equals 15 residues. CDR3 sequence (DNA): TGTGCCAGCAGCCAAGCCTACAGGGGAGACGAAAAACTGTTTTTT. Residues: CASSQAYRGDEKLFF.

This clone was seen only once. The rearrangement uses TRBV7-9 and TRBJ1-6; D is unclear. CDR1 is SEHNR, CDR2 FQNEAQ, per germline (reference sequence). V shed 5 bases and J shed 7 bases, with 12 bases lying between them. The CDR3 spans 14 residues. DNA of the CDR3: TGTGCCAGCAGCCCGTATATGGGCAATTCACCCCTCCACTTT. Its protein is CASSPYMGNSPLHF.

This clone was found a few times. The rearrangement uses TRBV1 and TRBJ2-4; the table's D call, TRBD2, was not checked against the DNA. TRBV1 is assigned pseudogene status. CDR3 length: 17 amino acids. Written as DNA, the CDR3 is TGCACCAGCAGCCACTGGACTAGCGGGAGTTTTGTGGACATTCAGTACTTC. Its protein product is CTSSHWTSGSFVDIQYF.

The chain has TRBV27 and TRBJ2-2, with TRBD1 matching 7 bases. Germline V gives CDR1 MNHEY, CDR2 SMNVEV (reference sequence). V trimming: 11 bases; J trimming: 2 bases; junction bases outside the gene matches: 11. The CDR3 consists of 15 residues. CDR3 nucleotide sequence: TGTGCCGTCCTCTCCGGGACAGCTAACACCGGGGAGCTGTTTTTT. Translated: CAVLSGTANTGELFF.

The rearrangement links TRBV6-4 to TRBJ2-2, with D tentatively TRBD2 (6 bases). V gave up 5 bases and J gave up 0 bases, with 7 bases separating them. The CDR3 is 14 amino acids. Germline V gene sequence: CDR1 MRHNA, CDR2 SNTAGT. The CDR3 loop reads CASSRTTNTGELFF. CDR3 DNA: TGTGCCAGCAGTAGGACTACGAACACCGGGGAGCTGTTTTTT.